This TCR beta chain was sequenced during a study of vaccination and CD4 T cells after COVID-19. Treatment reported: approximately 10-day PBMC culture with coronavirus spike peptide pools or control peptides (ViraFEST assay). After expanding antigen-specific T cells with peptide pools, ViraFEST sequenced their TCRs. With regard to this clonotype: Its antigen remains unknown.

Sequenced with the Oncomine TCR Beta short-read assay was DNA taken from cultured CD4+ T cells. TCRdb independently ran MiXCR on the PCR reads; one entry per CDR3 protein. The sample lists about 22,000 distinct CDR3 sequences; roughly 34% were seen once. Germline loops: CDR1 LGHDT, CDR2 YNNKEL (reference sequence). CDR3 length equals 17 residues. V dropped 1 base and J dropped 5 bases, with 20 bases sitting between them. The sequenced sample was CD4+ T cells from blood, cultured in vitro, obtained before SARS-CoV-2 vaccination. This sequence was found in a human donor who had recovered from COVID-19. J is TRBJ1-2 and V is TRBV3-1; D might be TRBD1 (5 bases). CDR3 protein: CASSQGPRDGVRYGYTF. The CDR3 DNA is TGTGCCAGCAGCCAAGGACCCAGGGACGGGGTGAGGTATGGCTACACCTTC.